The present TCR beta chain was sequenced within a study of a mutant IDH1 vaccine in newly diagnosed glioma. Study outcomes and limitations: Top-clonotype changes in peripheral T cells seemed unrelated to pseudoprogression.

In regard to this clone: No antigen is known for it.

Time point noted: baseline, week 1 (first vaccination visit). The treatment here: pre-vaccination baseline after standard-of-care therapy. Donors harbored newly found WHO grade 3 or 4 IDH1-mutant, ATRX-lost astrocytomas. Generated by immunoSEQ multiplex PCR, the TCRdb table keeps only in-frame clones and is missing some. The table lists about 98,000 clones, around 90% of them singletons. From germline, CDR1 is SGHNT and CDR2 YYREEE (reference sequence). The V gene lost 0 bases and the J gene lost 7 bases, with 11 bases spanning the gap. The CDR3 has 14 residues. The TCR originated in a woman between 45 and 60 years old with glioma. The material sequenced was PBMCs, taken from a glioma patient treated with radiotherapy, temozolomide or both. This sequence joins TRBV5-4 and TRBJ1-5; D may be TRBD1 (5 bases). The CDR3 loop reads CASSLAGVNQPQHF. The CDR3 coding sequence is TGTGCCAGCAGCTTGGCGGGGGTCAACCAGCCCCAGCATTTT. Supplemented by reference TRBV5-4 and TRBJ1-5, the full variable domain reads ETGVTQSPTHLIKTRGQQVTLRCSSQSGHNTVSWYQQALGQGPQFIFQYYREEENGRGNFPPRFSGLQFPNYSSELNVNALELDDSALYLCASSLAGVNQPQHFGDGTRLSIL.